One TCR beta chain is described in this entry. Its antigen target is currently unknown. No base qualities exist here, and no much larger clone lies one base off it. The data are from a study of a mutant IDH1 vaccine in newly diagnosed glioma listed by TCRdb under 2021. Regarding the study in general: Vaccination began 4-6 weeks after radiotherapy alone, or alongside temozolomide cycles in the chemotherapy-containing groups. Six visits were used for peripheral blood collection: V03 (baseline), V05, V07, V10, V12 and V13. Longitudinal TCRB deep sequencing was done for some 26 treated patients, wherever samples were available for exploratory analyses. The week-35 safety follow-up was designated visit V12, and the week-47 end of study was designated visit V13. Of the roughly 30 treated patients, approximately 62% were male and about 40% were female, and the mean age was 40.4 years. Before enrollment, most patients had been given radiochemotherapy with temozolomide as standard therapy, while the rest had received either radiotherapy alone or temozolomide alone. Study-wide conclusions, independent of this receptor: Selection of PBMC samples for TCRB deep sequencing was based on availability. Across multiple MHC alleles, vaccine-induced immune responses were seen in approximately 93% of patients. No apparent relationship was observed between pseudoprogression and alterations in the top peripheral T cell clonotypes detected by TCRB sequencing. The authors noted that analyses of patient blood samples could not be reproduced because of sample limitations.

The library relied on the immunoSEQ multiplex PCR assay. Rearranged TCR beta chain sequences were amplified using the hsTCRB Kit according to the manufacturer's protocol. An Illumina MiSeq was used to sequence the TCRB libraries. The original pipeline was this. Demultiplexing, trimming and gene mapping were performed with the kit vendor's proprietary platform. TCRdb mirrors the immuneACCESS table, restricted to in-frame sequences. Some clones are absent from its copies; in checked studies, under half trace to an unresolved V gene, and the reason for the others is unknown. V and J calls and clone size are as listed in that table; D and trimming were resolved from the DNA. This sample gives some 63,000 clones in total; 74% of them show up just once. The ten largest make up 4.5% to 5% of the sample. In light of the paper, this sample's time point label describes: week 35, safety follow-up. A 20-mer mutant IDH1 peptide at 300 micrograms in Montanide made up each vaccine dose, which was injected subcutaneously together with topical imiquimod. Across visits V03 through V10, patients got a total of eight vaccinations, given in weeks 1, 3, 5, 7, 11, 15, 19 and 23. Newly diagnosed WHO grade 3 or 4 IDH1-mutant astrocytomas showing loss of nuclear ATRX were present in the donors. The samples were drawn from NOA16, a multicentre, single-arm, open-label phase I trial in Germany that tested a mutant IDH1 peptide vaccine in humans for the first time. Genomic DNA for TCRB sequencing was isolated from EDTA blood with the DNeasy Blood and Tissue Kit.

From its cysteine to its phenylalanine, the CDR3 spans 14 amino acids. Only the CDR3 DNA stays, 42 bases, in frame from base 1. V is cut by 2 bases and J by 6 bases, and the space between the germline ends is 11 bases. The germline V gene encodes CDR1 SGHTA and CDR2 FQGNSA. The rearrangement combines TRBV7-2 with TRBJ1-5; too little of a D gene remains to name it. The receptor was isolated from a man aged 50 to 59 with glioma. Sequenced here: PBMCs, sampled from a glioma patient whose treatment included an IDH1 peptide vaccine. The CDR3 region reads CASSLKRAAQPQHF. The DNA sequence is TGTGCCAGCAGCTTAAAACGGGCCGCTCAGCCCCAGCATTTT.